The 3 T cell receptor beta chains below were found in one sample sequenced in a study of shared clonotypes between healthy human individuals. Sequenced by immunoSEQ multiplex PCR; TCRdb stores in-frame clones only, minus some. Of a few million clones listed, 85% to 95% were seen once; the top ten hold over 1.5%. Naive CD8 cells comprised CD45RO-negative, CCR7-positively selected cells, excluding terminally differentiated effector memory CD45RA+ cells. The sample was naive CD8+ T cells from PBMCs. The receptors here all came from a man younger than 30 in good health. Some clones in this sample may be carry-over from other donors' samples.

To note about this clone: The same CDR3 also results from other DNA sequences found in this sample. This chain connects TRBV19 to TRBJ2-2, with a tentative D call TRBD2 (6 bases). Germline V gene lookup returns CDR1 LNHDA and CDR2 SQIVND (reference sequence). This CDR3 comprises 15 residues. Trimming cost V 5 bases and J 0 bases, with 10 bases left between them. The CDR3 protein is CASSPGTANTGELFF. The CDR3 coding sequence is TGTGCCAGTAGTCCCGGGACTGCGAACACCGGGGAGCTGTTTTTT.

A single count supports this clone. This chain joins TRBV29-1 and TRBJ1-3, with 7 bases matching TRBD1. Losses at the gene ends were 0 bases for V and 2 bases for J; bases not matched to a gene: 4. The CDR3 is made up of 15 amino acids. Germline V CDR1 and CDR2: SQVTM, ANQGSEA. The CDR3 DNA follows: TGCAGCGTTGAAGATCGACAGGGACCTGGAAACACCATATATTTT. Protein product: CSVEDRQGPGNTIYF. Supplemented by reference TRBV29-1 and TRBJ1-3, the full variable domain reads SAVISQKPSRDICQRGTSLTIQCQVDSQVTMMFWYRQQPGQSLTLIATANQGSEATYESGFVIDKFPISRPNLTFSTLTVSNMSPEDSSIYLCSVEDRQGPGNTIYFGEGSWLTVV.

V gene TRBV28 combines with J gene TRBJ2-4; 11 nucleotides match TRBD1. The CDR3 totals 15 residues. With 4 bases clipped from V and 6 bases from J, the junction kept 5 bases outside the gene matches. The germline CDR1 and CDR2 sequences are MDHEN and SYDVKM. DNA of the CDR3: TGTGCCAGCAGTTGGACAGGGGGCAGGGGAAACATTCAGTACTTC. It is translated as CASSWTGGRGNIQYF.